Presented here are 29 T cell receptor beta chains from one specimen sequenced in a study of cytomegalovirus exposure and HLA in healthy donors. 60 Vbeta and 13 Jbeta primers were used in PCR. Produced via immunoSEQ multiplex PCR; TCRdb's table is partial and in-frame only. The sample has 150,000 to 200,000 clones, roughly 80% seen once. The sample comprised PBMCs. The receptors derive from a young woman in good health and CMV-seronegative.

This clone was recorded a few times. The genes are TRBV27 and TRBJ1-1; 7 bases match TRBD1. This CDR3 comprises 14 residues. Germline CDR1 reads MNHEY; CDR2 reads SMNVEV (reference sequence). V lost 6 bases and J lost 0; bases outside the gene matches: 4. The CDR3 DNA reads as TGTGCCAGCAGACTACAGGGGCTGAACACTGAAGCTTTCTTT. Amino acids: CASRLQGLNTEAFF.

Only a few counts were recorded for this clone. The chain is built from TRBV7-9 and TRBJ1-1; TRBD1 agrees at 7 bases. The V and J ends lost 3 bases and 6 bases, in that order; junction bases with no gene match: 1. The germline V gene has CDR1 SEHNR and CDR2 FQNEAQ (reference sequence). The length of the CDR3 is 12 residues. CDR3 DNA sequence: TGTGCCAGCAGCTTCGGACAGGCTGAAGCTTTCTTT. Its translation is CASSFGQAEAFF.

This clone has more than one count but fewer than ten. This chain links TRBV6-6 with TRBJ2-6; TRBD1 matches at 8 bases. V lost 8 bases and J lost 0; bases outside the gene matches: 3. There are 15 residues in the CDR3. The germline V gene has CDR1 MNHNY and CDR2 SVGAGI (reference sequence). For the CDR3, the DNA is TGTGCCAGCTGGGACAGGTTCTCTGGGGCCAACGTCCTGACTTTC. Translated, it gives CASWDRFSGANVLTF.

Remarks on this clone: In the same sample, other DNA sequences code for this CDR3. The V call is TRBV13, the J call TRBJ1-6, with D maybe TRBD1 (5 bases). In germline, CDR1 is PRHDT, CDR2 FYEKMQ (reference sequence). The CDR3 is made up of 16 amino acids. The germline V and J ends were trimmed by 0 bases and 9 bases, with 15 bases remaining between them. CDR3 nucleotides: TGTGCCAGCAGCTTAGGGGGGGGAGGAGGAACTTCACCCCTCCACTTT. Amino acid sequence: CASSLGGGGGTSPLHF.

This sequence joins TRBV4-2 and TRBJ1-4; 7 nucleotides match TRBD1. Germline trimming cut 0 bases from V and 3 bases from J; bases unmatched to any gene: 7. CDR1 is LGHNA and CDR2 is YNFKEQ in the germline V gene. The CDR3 contains 17 residues. The CDR3 loop reads CASSQEIGRGANEKLFF. The CDR3 coding sequence is TGTGCCAGCAGCCAAGAAATCGGCAGGGGGGCTAATGAAAAACTGTTTTTT.

This clone has a handful of counts. CDR3 sequence reads: CASSPRTSGVIGELFF. CDR3 in DNA: TGTGCCAGCAGCCCCAGGACTAGCGGTGTTATCGGGGAGCTGTTTTTT. The chain has TRBV5-6 and TRBJ2-2; 10 bases fit TRBD2. Per the germline V gene, CDR1 is SGHDT and CDR2 is YYEEEE. This CDR3 is 16 amino acids long. J lost 7 bases, V lost 4 bases, and 10 bases had no gene match.

CDR3 region: CAISERMGPNTIYF. The CDR3 DNA follows: TGTGCCATCAGTGAGAGAATGGGGCCAAACACCATATATTTT. The chain joins TRBV10-3 to TRBJ1-3; maybe TRBD1 (5 bases). The germline gives CDR1 ENHRY, CDR2 SYGVKD. With 2 bases removed from V and 6 bases from J, the gap between germline ends came to 11 bases. CDR3 length: 14 residues.

The sample holds a few counts of this clone. V usage is TRBV5-8 and J usage is TRBJ1-6, with 7 bases matching TRBD1. The CDR3 covers 15 residues. From germline, CDR1 is SGHTS and CDR2 YDEGEE. Trimming cost V 5 bases and J 5 bases; bases outside gene matches: 7. DNA of the CDR3: TGTGCCAGCAGACCCGGACAGGACAATAATTCACCCCTCCACTTT. Translating it yields CASRPGQDNNSPLHF.

The rearrangement links TRBV7-9 to TRBJ1-6; 8 bases are a match to TRBD1. The CDR3 length is 16 residues. CDR1 is SEHNR and CDR2 is FQNEAQ in the germline V gene (reference sequence). Unmatched junction bases numbered 9, after V lost 6 bases and J lost 5 bases. CDR3 nucleotides: TGTGCCAGCAGTTACGGCAGGACAGGGAATAATTCACCCCTCCACTTT. Protein sequence: CASSYGRTGNNSPLHF.

This clone showed up just once. The CDR3 protein is CASSQTGGIVNTEAFF. In nucleotides, the CDR3 is TGCGCCAGCAGCCAGACAGGGGGGATTGTTAACACTGAAGCTTTCTTT. The J gene is TRBJ1-1, the V gene TRBV5-1; 9 bases align to TRBD1. Germline assignment: CDR1 SGHRS and CDR2 YFSETQ. V lost 4 bases to trimming and J lost 2 bases; unmatched junction nucleotides: 9. The CDR3 runs 16 residues.

The table lists this clone with a count of one. The chain combines TRBV2 with TRBJ2-3, with TRBD2 identical over 7 bases. This CDR3 contains 15 residues. Germline V gives CDR1 SNHLY, CDR2 FYNNEI. The V segment lost 10 bases and the J segment 3 bases; nucleotides outside the gene matches: 13. CDR3 in DNA: TGTGCCACAGCGCGGGGGATACTGGGAACAGATACGCAGTATTTT. Encoded protein: CATARGILGTDTQYF.

The V call is TRBV13, the J call TRBJ1-1; 10 bases line up with TRBD1. The CDR3 covers 16 residues. CDR1 is PRHDT, CDR2 FYEKMQ, per germline (reference sequence). V shed 2 bases and J 2 bases; nucleotides not matched to a gene: 5. Written as DNA, the CDR3 is TGTGCCAGCAGCTTATGGACAGGGGGAGGAAACACTGAAGCTTTCTTT. Encoded protein: CASSLWTGGGNTEAFF.

The CDR3 coding sequence is TGTGCCAGCGCAGGGCTCTCTGAAGCTTTCTTT. This translates into CASAGLSEAFF. This chain links TRBV27 with TRBJ1-1; possible D gene TRBD1, 5 bases. Trimming removed 8 bases from V and 6 bases from J, with 10 bases in between. Looked up from germline, CDR1 is MNHEY and CDR2 is SMNVEV (reference sequence). The CDR3 has 11 amino acids.

This clone was picked up a small number of times. This chain connects TRBV5-1 to TRBJ1-2; D perhaps matches TRBD1 (5 bases). This CDR3 has 14 residues. V gave up 4 bases and J gave up 8 bases, with 18 bases separating them. In germline, CDR1 is SGHRS, CDR2 YFSETQ. The chain's CDR3 is CASSPTTQGYGYTF. DNA for the CDR3: TGCGCCAGCAGCCCTACAACGCAGGGATACGGCTACACCTTC. Variable domain in full (rest from reference TRBV5-1 and TRBJ1-2): KAGVTQTPRYLIKTRGQQVTLSCSPISGHRSVSWYQQTPGQGLQFLFEYFSETQRNKGNFPGRFSGRQFSNSRSEMNVSTLELGDSALYLCASSPTTQGYGYTFGSGTRLTVV.

This clone has only one observation. The chain has TRBV18 and TRBJ1-1, with D uncertain. Trimming cost V 3 bases and J 1 base, with 9 bases left between them. The CDR3 covers 14 residues. In germline, CDR1 is KGHSH, CDR2 LQKENI. CDR3 in amino acids: CASSPRQQNTEAFF. CDR3 coding DNA: TGTGCCAGCTCACCGAGGCAACAGAACACTGAAGCTTTCTTT.

The chain couples TRBV2 to TRBJ2-7; D unresolved. Trimming removed 2 bases at V and 5 bases at J, with 4 bases between. CDR1 SNHLY and CDR2 FYNNEI come from the germline V gene. This CDR3 comprises 11 residues. CDR3 protein: CASSEFNEQYF. CDR3 DNA sequence: TGTGCCAGCAGTGAATTTAACGAGCAGTACTTC.

The V gene is TRBV9, the J gene TRBJ2-2; TRBD2 might be the D (6 bases). This CDR3 region has 16 residues. Per germline, CDR1 SGDLS and CDR2 YYNGEE. The V end was cut by 3 bases, the J end by 2 bases, with 14 bases between. The CDR3 sequence is CASSAQGRGNTGELFF. The CDR3, as DNA: TGTGCCAGCAGCGCCCAAGGGCGGGGTAACACCGGGGAGCTGTTTTTT.

This chain joins TRBV5-8 and TRBJ2-3; no reliable D call. Trimming cost V 2 bases and J 2 bases, with 9 bases left between them. This CDR3 spans 14 amino acids. CDR1 is SGHTS, CDR2 YDEGEE, per germline. This chain's CDR3 is CASSFGGYTDTQYF. DNA for the CDR3: TGTGCCAGCAGCTTCGGCGGATACACAGATACGCAGTATTTT.

This clone was recorded once. The chain combines TRBV12-5 with TRBJ1-4; no clear D gene. V was trimmed by 1 base and J by 8 bases, leaving 17 bases between them. The CDR3 consists of 16 residues. The germline CDR1 and CDR2 sequences are LGHNT and FRNRAP. The CDR3 region is CASGLALSARPEKLFF. CDR3 nucleotides: TGTGCTAGTGGTTTGGCTCTATCCGCTCGTCCGGAAAAACTGTTTTTT.

The table lists this clone with a count of one. The chain joins TRBV29-1 to TRBJ2-3, with 12 bases that match TRBD1. Germline lookup yields CDR1 SQVTM and CDR2 ANQGSEA. V dropped 6 bases and J dropped 3; count of bases not matched to a gene: 7. The CDR3 covers 15 residues. As DNA, the CDR3 is TGCAGCGTAGCCGGGACAGGGGGCGCGACAGATACGCAGTATTTT. Its protein product is CSVAGTGGATDTQYF.

CDR3 DNA sequence: TGTGCCAGCACCTTACCCGACAGGCCGGATAAGTACCAAGAGACCCAGTACTTC. Protein: CASTLPDRPDKYQETQYF. The chain links TRBV21-1 to TRBJ2-5; the table assigns TRBD1, which was not confirmed against the DNA. TRBV21-1 is deemed a pseudogene. This CDR3 has 18 amino acids.

The CDR3 nucleotides are TGCAGCGTTGCCCCAGCGACCCAAGGGGGAGAAGCTTTCTTT. This codes for CSVAPATQGGEAFF. The chain couples TRBV29-1 to TRBJ1-1; D is possibly TRBD1 (6 bases). Germline lookup yields CDR1 SQVTM and CDR2 ANQGSEA. Trimming cost V 4 bases and J 8 bases, with 20 bases left between them. This CDR3 has 14 amino acids.

This clone was observed at least ten times. This chain joins TRBV5-5 and TRBJ2-7; 11 bases fit TRBD1. Trimming cost V 7 bases and J 6 bases; bases outside gene matches: 9. The V gene's germline CDR1 is SGHKS and CDR2 YYEKEE (reference sequence). This CDR3 has 14 residues. CDR3 nucleotides: TGTGCCAGCGTCGCTGTCGGGACAGGGGGCGAGCAGTACTTC. It is translated as CASVAVGTGGEQYF.

The chain's CDR3 is CASSEGGTGINEQYF. In DNA, the CDR3 is TGTGCCAGCAGTGAAGGGGGGACAGGGATTAACGAGCAGTACTTC. The rearrangement joins TRBV6-1 to TRBJ2-7; 9 nucleotides match TRBD1. This CDR3 spans 15 amino acids. Germline CDR1 MNHNS, CDR2 SASEGT. J was trimmed by 5 bases and V by 1 base; bases with no gene match: 6.

This sequence joins TRBV5-1 and TRBJ2-5; 10 bases line up with TRBD1. The J call may be faulty, since TRBJ2-7 better matches the DNA end. CDR3 length: 17 residues. Germline V gene lookup returns CDR1 SGHRS and CDR2 YFSETQ. The CDR3 region is CASSLGVQGQGAYEQYF. The CDR3 DNA is TGCGCCAGCAGCTTGGGCGTTCAAGGACAGGGGGCCTACGAGCAGTACTTC.

This chain uses TRBV11-2 with TRBJ1-4; 7 positions match TRBD1. With 1 base clipped from V and 8 bases from J, the junction kept 10 bases outside the gene matches. Germline V gives CDR1 SGHAT, CDR2 FQNNGV. This CDR3 is 16 amino acids long. In nucleotides, the CDR3 is TGTGCCAGCAGCTTAGGGGTACAGGGGCGATACGAAAAACTGTTTTTT. Amino acid sequence: CASSLGVQGRYEKLFF.

V is TRBV9 and J is TRBJ1-3; D is unclear. The V gene lost 0 bases and the J gene lost 0 bases, with 22 bases spanning the gap. The CDR3 length is 20 residues. CDR1 and CDR2 from the germline V gene are SGDLS and YYNGEE. Here the CDR3 DNA reads TGTGCCAGCAGCGTAGCTATGTCCGTACCGGGTCTTAGCTCTGGAAACACCATATATTTT. This codes for CASSVAMSVPGLSSGNTIYF.

The chain uses TRBV5-1 and TRBJ1-6; D is possibly TRBD1 (5 bases). The CDR3 has 14 residues. The germline gives CDR1 SGHRS, CDR2 YFSETQ. V lost 2 bases and J 7 bases, leaving 10 bases between the germline ends. CDR3 in amino acids: CASSLLGVNSPLHF. CDR3 coding DNA: TGCGCCAGCAGCTTATTAGGGGTCAATTCACCCCTCCACTTT. Combining the CDR3 with reference TRBV5-1 and TRBJ1-6 gives the whole variable domain KAGVTQTPRYLIKTRGQQVTLSCSPISGHRSVSWYQQTPGQGLQFLFEYFSETQRNKGNFPGRFSGRQFSNSRSEMNVSTLELGDSALYLCASSLLGVNSPLHFGNGTRLTVT.

V gene TRBV6-1 combines with J gene TRBJ1-6, with TRBD1 as a possible D gene (6 bases). Germline values: CDR1 MNHNS, CDR2 SASEGT. The CDR3 totals 15 residues. Trimming stripped 6 bases from V and 2 bases from J, with 11 bases between. The CDR3 protein is CASRTPGAYNSPLHF. For the CDR3, the DNA is TGTGCCAGCAGGACACCAGGGGCCTATAATTCACCCCTCCACTTT.